These 9 T cell receptor beta chains were all obtained from the same sample, sequenced in a study of OX40 agonist ivuxolimab in advanced cancers. The protocol was immunoSEQ multiplex PCR, while the TCRdb copy is restricted to in-frame clones and leaves out a portion. The sample contains about 73,000 clones, 92% of which appear only once. Sequencing used CD4+ or CD8+ T cells sorted from blood, obtained in a trial of the OX40 agonist ivuxolimab. These receptor sequences come from an adult with an advanced solid tumor such as melanoma, head and neck, liver or kidney cancer.

V usage is TRBV11-2 and J usage is TRBJ2-2, with 10 bases matching TRBD1. The CDR3 runs 17 residues. V lost 3 bases to trimming and J lost 3 bases; unmatched junction nucleotides: 7. CDR1 is SGHAT, CDR2 FQNNGV, per germline. The CDR3 spells CASSFFAGTGDTGELFF. As DNA, the CDR3 is TGTGCCAGCAGCTTTTTTGCCGGGACAGGGGACACCGGGGAGCTGTTTTTT.

This chain joins TRBV19 and TRBJ1-5, with D possibly TRBD1 on 6 matching bases. V was cut by 7 bases and J by 2 bases, with 12 bases left in between. The CDR3 is made up of 14 amino acids. Germline-derived CDR1 and CDR2 are LNHDA and SQIVND (reference sequence). CDR3 bases: TGTGCCAGTACCATAGGGGGGGGCAATCAGCCCCAGCATTTT. Protein: CASTIGGGNQPQHF.

This clone appeared once. CDR3 nucleotides: TGTGCCAGCAGTTTACGGGGGGACGGCTATGGCTACACCTTC. This codes for CASSLRGDGYGYTF. The gene calls are TRBV27 and TRBJ1-2; D perhaps matches TRBD1 (5 bases). The CDR3 has 14 residues. V gave up 2 bases and J gave up 4 bases, with 11 bases separating them. The V gene's germline CDR1 is MNHEY and CDR2 SMNVEV (reference sequence).

This chain uses TRBV7-2 with TRBJ1-2; D uncertain. The CDR3 runs 12 residues. With 4 bases removed from V and 7 bases from J, the gap between germline ends came to 10 bases. In germline, CDR1 is SGHTA, CDR2 FQGNSA. This chain's CDR3 is CASSYTGVGYTF. CDR3 DNA: TGTGCCAGCAGCTATACGGGAGTTGGCTACACCTTC.

V usage is TRBV5-1 and J usage is TRBJ2-5; D perhaps matches TRBD1 (5 bases). The assigned J gene may be wrong: the sequence end matches TRBJ2-7 better. Germline V lookup: CDR1 SGHRS, CDR2 YFSETQ. This CDR3 is 15 amino acids long. This chain's CDR3 is CASSLGWAGPYEQYF. The CDR3 nucleotides are TGCGCCAGCAGCTTGGGGTGGGCAGGGCCCTACGAGCAGTACTTC.

J is TRBJ2-6 and V is TRBV6-1; D call uncertain. V was cut by 2 bases and J by 0 bases, with 5 bases left in between. Germline V lookup: CDR1 MNHNS, CDR2 SASEGT. The CDR3 has 15 amino acids. The CDR3 nucleotides are TGTGCCAGCAGTGAATTCGGCTCTGGGGCCAACGTCCTGACTTTC. This translates into CASSEFGSGANVLTF.

This chain connects TRBV7-6 to TRBJ2-1; possibly TRBD1 for D (5 bases). The CDR3 runs 18 residues. Between the trimmed V and J ends, which lost 2 bases and 2 bases, there was a span of 19 bases. Germline CDR1 is SGHVS and CDR2 is FNYEAQ. The CDR3 sequence: CASSLSYADSYPYNEQFF. CDR3 in DNA: TGTGCCAGCAGCTTAAGCTATGCTGACAGTTACCCCTACAATGAGCAGTTCTTC.

The gene calls are TRBV21-1 and TRBJ1-6; TRBD1 reflects the table's D call only, with no check against the DNA. TRBV21-1 is reported as a pseudogene. CDR3 length: 17 amino acids. CDR3 bases: TGTGCCAGCAGCAAAGACCTAGGGGCCGTAGGACGGTCACCCCTCCACTTT. Encoded protein: CASSKDLGAVGRSPLHF.

The chain carries TRBV15 and TRBJ1-1; 7 nucleotides agree with TRBD1. The CDR3 contains 15 residues. Trimming removed 4 bases from V and 5 bases from J; junction bases left unmatched: 10. Germline V CDR1 and CDR2: LNHNV, YYDKDF (reference sequence). The CDR3 coding sequence is TGTGCCACCAGCATACGGACAGGACCTCAAACTGAAGCTTTCTTT. Its translation is CATSIRTGPQTEAFF.